A selection of T cell receptor beta chains follows, all from one sample in a study of blood T cell repertoires in COVID-19. Produced via immunoSEQ multiplex PCR; TCRdb's table is partial and in-frame only. The sample shows about 40,000 clones, roughly nine tenths of them seen only once. Sample: peripheral blood. The source is a human donor in a cohort sampled during active COVID-19. CDR3s include the opening cysteine and the closing phenylalanine or tryptophan. D genes are given only for firm matches.

D gene: .
J gene: TRBJ1-2
V gene: TRBV29-1
CDR3 DNA: TGCAGCGTTGAAGCGGGTCAGAACTATGGCTACACCTTC
CDR3 protein: CSVEAGQNYGYTF

D gene: .
J gene: TRBJ1-2
V gene: TRBV4-1
CDR3 DNA: TGCGCCAGCAGCCAAGACAGTCTTAACTATGGCTACACCTTC
CDR3 protein: CASSQDSLNYGYTF

D gene: .
J gene: TRBJ2-7
V gene: TRBV3-1/TRBV3-2
CDR3 DNA: TGTGCCAGCAGCCAAGATTCCGGGGACTACGAGCAGTACTTC
CDR3 protein: CASSQDSGDYEQYF

D gene: TRBD1
J gene: TRBJ2-7
V gene: TRBV4-3
CDR3 DNA: TGCGCCAGCAGCCAAGAACGGGACAGGGAGTCCTACGAGCAGTACTTC
CDR3 protein: CASSQERDRESYEQYF

D gene: TRBD1
J gene: TRBJ1-1
V gene: TRBV29-1
CDR3 DNA: TGCAGCGCTCCGACAGGGGACACTGAAGCTTTCTTT
CDR3 protein: CSAPTGDTEAFF

D gene: TRBD1
J gene: TRBJ1-2
V gene: TRBV5-1
CDR3 DNA: TGCGCCAGCAGCCCTGGGACAGGATTAAACTATGGCTACACCTTC
CDR3 protein: CASSPGTGLNYGYTF

D gene: TRBD2
J gene: TRBJ2-7
V gene: TRBV18
CDR3 DNA: TGTGCCAGCTCACCAAGGGGAGGGATTGACTCCTACGAGCAGTACTTC
CDR3 protein: CASSPRGGIDSYEQYF

D gene: TRBD1
J gene: TRBJ2-7
V gene: TRBV7-9
CDR3 DNA: TGTGCCAGCAGCTCGACAGGGGCCGCGCAAAAGCAGTACTTC
CDR3 protein: CASSSTGAAQKQYF

D gene: TRBD1
J gene: TRBJ1-1
V gene: TRBV5-5
CDR3 DNA: TGTGCCAGCAGTCGACAGGGTAACACTGAAGCTTTCTTT
CDR3 protein: CASSRQGNTEAFF

D gene: .
J gene: TRBJ2-7
V gene: TRBV12-3/TRBV12-4
CDR3 DNA: TGTGCCAGCAGTTTCAGGGCCAACGAGCAGTACTTC
CDR3 protein: CASSFRANEQYF

D gene: .
J gene: TRBJ1-1
V gene: TRBV15
CDR3 DNA: TGTGCCACAAGCAGAGAAATAGTTGGGAGAGGAGCTTTCTTT
CDR3 protein: CATSREIVGRGAFF

D gene: TRBD1
J gene: TRBJ1-6
V gene: TRBV27
CDR3 DNA: TGTGCCAGCAGTTCCAGGGGGCATAATTCACCCCTCCACTTT
CDR3 protein: CASSSRGHNSPLHF

D gene: TRBD2
J gene: TRBJ2-7
V gene: TRBV11-2
CDR3 DNA: TGTGCCAGCAGCTTGAGTCGGGGGGGGTCAACCTACGAGCAGTACTTC
CDR3 protein: CASSLSRGGSTYEQYF

D gene: .
J gene: TRBJ1-3
V gene: TRBV9
CDR3 DNA: TGTGCCAGCAGCGTACAGGGGACCACTGGAAACACCATATATTTT
CDR3 protein: CASSVQGTTGNTIYF

D gene: TRBD1
J gene: TRBJ1-1
V gene: TRBV5-6
CDR3 DNA: TGTGCCAGCACCGAGACAGGGTGGGACACTGAAGCTTTCTTT
CDR3 protein: CASTETGWDTEAFF

D gene: TRBD1
J gene: TRBJ2-1
V gene: TRBV5-4
CDR3 DNA: TGTGCCAGCTCAACTACAGGGGGCGCAACGTATGAGCAGTTCTTC
CDR3 protein: CASSTTGGATYEQFF

D gene: .
J gene: TRBJ1-2
V gene: TRBV20-1
CDR3 DNA: TGCAGTGCTAGTACCAGGGTGGGTGATGGCTACACCTTC
CDR3 protein: CSASTRVGDGYTF